Presented here are 26 T cell receptor beta chains from one specimen sequenced in a study of T cell repertoires in cytomegalovirus infection. TCRdb used MiXCR to reprocess the reads, holding one entry per CDR3 protein. Seen here are some 350,000 distinct CDR3 sequences, 15% to 20% observed once, and the top ten hold around 10%. Specimen: PBMCs. These receptors came from a human donor in good health (CMV status not recorded). Some clones in this sample may be carry-over from other donors' samples.

The chain joins TRBV12-3 or TRBV12-4 to TRBJ1-6; D ambiguous. V was trimmed by 7 bases and J by 10 bases, leaving 14 bases between them. This CDR3 comprises 13 residues. The CDR3 nucleotides read TGTGCCAGCAACGCGGGGAGTGGGTCACCCCTCCACTTT. It is translated as CASNAGSGSPLHF.

This clonotype was recorded at least ten times. This chain joins TRBV7-2 and TRBJ2-7; D is perhaps TRBD2 (6 bases). The CDR3 spans 14 residues. The V end lost 2 bases, the J end lost 3 bases, and 11 bases lay between the germline ends. Germline CDR1 SGHTA, CDR2 FQGNSA. The CDR3 DNA sequence: TGTGCCAGCAGCTTAAGGGACTCATACTACGAGCAGTACTTC. Encoded protein: CASSLRDSYYEQYF.

This clonotype was counted ten times or more. This chain uses TRBV7-8 with TRBJ2-1; 7 nucleotides match TRBD1. V shed 6 bases and J 8 bases; nucleotides not matched to a gene: 4. Germline CDR1 SGHVS, CDR2 FQNEAQ. The CDR3 extends over 12 amino acids. CDR3 DNA sequence: TGTGCCAGCAGACCAACAGGGGATGAGCAGTTCTTC. Translation: CASRPTGDEQFF. Full variable domain (remainder filled in from reference TRBV7-8 and TRBJ2-1): GAGVSQSPRYKVAKRGQDVALRCDPISGHVSLFWYQQALGQGPEFLTYFQNEAQLDKSGLPSDRFFAERPEGSVSTLKIQRTQQEDSAVYLCASRPTGDEQFFGPGTRLTVL.

This chain links TRBV7-2 with TRBJ1-2, with 8 bases lining up with TRBD1. V lost 3 bases, J lost 6 bases, and 12 bases stayed unmatched. This CDR3 has 16 residues. The germline V gene has CDR1 SGHTA and CDR2 FQGNSA. The CDR3 is CASSFSSGTGLNGYTF. The CDR3 region has the DNA TGTGCCAGCAGCTTCTCGTCAGGGACAGGCTTAAATGGCTACACCTTC.

This chain connects TRBV10-3 to TRBJ2-5; no clear D. This CDR3 has 13 residues. Per germline, CDR1 ENHRY and CDR2 SYGVKD. Deletions cut 6 bases from V and 5 bases from J, with 13 bases between. The chain's CDR3 is CAISLGLRETQYF. CDR3 nucleotides: TGTGCCATCAGCTTAGGGTTGCGGGAGACCCAGTACTTC.

V gene TRBV18 combines with J gene TRBJ1-4, with D tentatively TRBD1 (5 bases). V gave up 4 bases and J gave up 8 bases, with 26 bases separating them. CDR1 is KGHSH and CDR2 is LQKENI in the germline V gene. This CDR3 has 18 amino acids. CDR3 sequence: CASSQRSDDQGLLEKLFF. CDR3 coding DNA: TGTGCCAGCTCACAGCGGTCCGACGACCAGGGACTCCTCGAAAAACTGTTTTTT.

This clonotype appeared many times. The chain links TRBV19 to TRBJ1-3; maybe TRBD1 (5 bases). Trimming pared 6 bases from V and 3 bases from J, leaving 9 bases between. This CDR3 is 13 amino acids long. Germline V gene data show CDR1 as LNHDA and CDR2 as SQIVND (reference sequence). CDR3 loop: CASRRQNGNTIYF. The CDR3 nucleotides read TGTGCCAGTAGGAGACAGAATGGAAACACCATATATTTT.

V usage is TRBV12-3 or TRBV12-4 and J usage is TRBJ2-1; D possibly uses TRBD1 or TRBD2 (5 bases each). V shed 6 bases and J shed 6 bases, with 12 bases lying between them. The CDR3 is made up of 13 amino acids. CDR3 DNA: TGTGCCAGCAGGGACACTAGGGGCAATGAGCAGTTCTTC. This translates into CASRDTRGNEQFF.

At least ten counts were recorded for this clonotype. The rearrangement uses TRBV7-6 and TRBJ1-2; TRBD1 is a possible D gene (5 bases). This CDR3 is built from 15 residues. V was trimmed by 4 bases and J by 1 base, leaving 13 bases between them. Germline loops: CDR1 SGHVS, CDR2 FNYEAQ. The CDR3 DNA follows: TGTGCCAGCAGCTCCCAGGGACGGATTAACTATGGCTACACCTTC. It encodes CASSSQGRINYGYTF.

In its sample, this clonotype was seen many times. The rearrangement uses TRBV4-3 and TRBJ2-7; D remains ambiguous. Trimming left V 1 base short and J 6 bases short, with 19 bases between. Per the germline V gene, CDR1 is LGHNA and CDR2 is YSLEER. This CDR3 contains 16 residues. This CDR3 is CASSQALLVPNSEQYF. For the CDR3, the DNA is TGCGCCAGCAGCCAAGCCCTCTTGGTTCCGAACAGCGAGCAGTACTTC.

The chain is built from TRBV19 and TRBJ1-5; D remains ambiguous. This CDR3 comprises 17 residues. The germline gives CDR1 LNHDA, CDR2 SQIVND (reference sequence). With 5 bases removed from V and 2 bases from J, the gap between germline ends came to 19 bases. The CDR3 DNA reads TGTGCCAGTAGTTCCCCGAAAGGATACTTTGGCAATCAGCCCCAGCATTTT. Encoded protein: CASSSPKGYFGNQPQHF.

The genes are TRBV20-1 and TRBJ2-5, with 16 positions matching TRBD2. This CDR3 region has 16 residues. Germline V lookup: CDR1 DFQATT, CDR2 SNEGSKA (reference sequence). V was pared by 8 bases and J by 1 base, with 7 bases of the junction left unmatched. In DNA form, the CDR3 reads TGCAGTATGGGGACTAGCGGGAGGGTTAGCCAAGAGACCCAGTACTTC. This codes for CSMGTSGRVSQETQYF.

The chain joins TRBV2 to TRBJ1-5, with TRBD1 matching over 9 bases. The V gene end was trimmed by 4 bases and the J gene end by 7 bases; junction bases not matched to a gene: 11. The CDR3 runs 16 residues. The V gene's germline CDR1 is SNHLY and CDR2 FYNNEI. As DNA, the CDR3 is TGTGCCAGCAGTGGAATGAACAGGGGGCGCGGACAGCCCCAGCATTTT. Amino acid sequence: CASSGMNRGRGQPQHF.

V usage is TRBV15 and J usage is TRBJ2-2, with D unclear. In germline, CDR1 is LNHNV, CDR2 YYDKDF (reference sequence). This CDR3 has 15 residues. V lost 1 base, J lost 2 bases, and 8 bases lay in between. The CDR3 spells CATSRVRSNTGELFF. DNA of the CDR3: TGTGCCACCAGCAGAGTTCGCAGTAACACCGGGGAGCTGTTTTTT.

The chain joins TRBV28 to TRBJ2-7, with D uncertain. Germline CDR1 is MDHEN and CDR2 is SYDVKM. CDR3 size: 13 residues. Trimming pared 8 bases from V and 0 bases from J, leaving 11 bases between. The CDR3 DNA is TGTGCCAGCCTCGGCAGTACCTCCTACGAGCAGTACTTC. Encoded protein: CASLGSTSYEQYF.

In this sample, this clonotype turned up many times. The chain employs TRBV6-1 and TRBJ2-1, with 8 bases lining up with TRBD2. V lost 5 bases to trimming and J lost 7 bases; unmatched junction nucleotides: 13. The germline V gene encodes CDR1 MNHNS and CDR2 SASEGT. The CDR3 spans 16 residues. The CDR3 nucleotides are TGTGCCAGCAGTCTCACGGGGGGACTAGGTTTTAATGAGCAGTTCTTC. Translation: CASSLTGGLGFNEQFF.

This clonotype was detected many times. The rearrangement uses TRBV7-2 and TRBJ1-1; D ambiguous. This CDR3 region has 15 residues. The V end was cut by 1 base, the J end by 4 bases, with 13 bases between. Germline V gene lookup returns CDR1 SGHTA and CDR2 FQGNSA. CDR3 in DNA: TGTGCCAGCAGCTTAGTGGGCGGGGTCGGCACTGAAGCTTTCTTT. Protein sequence: CASSLVGGVGTEAFF.

This clonotype has a count of ten or more. The J gene is TRBJ2-3, the V gene TRBV7-6, with D unclear. The ends were cut back, 5 bases at V and 2 bases at J, with 8 bases in the middle. This CDR3 contains 13 residues. Germline CDR1 SGHVS, CDR2 FNYEAQ. CDR3 in amino acids: CASSKTNTDTQYF. The CDR3 DNA reads as TGTGCCAGCAGCAAAACCAACACAGATACGCAGTATTTT.

This clonotype was recorded only once. This chain uses TRBV20-1 with TRBJ1-1, with unresolved D. Germline-derived CDR1 and CDR2 are DFQATT and SNEGSKA (reference sequence). Trimming pared 0 bases from V and 2 bases from J, leaving 10 bases between. CDR3 length: 14 residues. Here the CDR3 DNA reads TGCAGTGCTAGAGATAAGGGCCGAAACACTGAAGCTTTCTTT. Translating it yields CSARDKGRNTEAFF.

Only a few counts were recorded for this clonotype. The chain combines TRBV5-1 with TRBJ2-7; TRBD1 might be the D (5 bases). V was trimmed by 0 bases and J by 5 bases, leaving 12 bases between them. Looked up from germline, CDR1 is SGHRS and CDR2 is YFSETQ. CDR3 size: 14 residues. The CDR3 here is CASSLGAGNNEQYF. DNA of the CDR3: TGCGCCAGCAGCTTGGGGGCAGGGAACAACGAGCAGTACTTC.

This clonotype has ten or more counts. The chain joins TRBV11-2 to TRBJ1-2, with TRBD1 as a possible D gene (6 bases). There are 18 residues in the CDR3. CDR1 is SGHAT, CDR2 FQNNGV, per germline. The V end was cut by 4 bases, the J end by 0 bases, with 21 bases between. Written as DNA, the CDR3 is TGTGCCAGCAGCTCTTACCAGGGGAGGCGCGGTTCTAACTATGGCTACACCTTC. Translating it yields CASSSYQGRRGSNYGYTF.

This clonotype has at least ten counts. The chain employs TRBV12-3 or TRBV12-4 and TRBJ1-1; D may be TRBD1 (5 bases). Trimming stripped 6 bases from V and 0 bases from J, with 14 bases between. This CDR3 has 15 residues. The CDR3 reads CASRRTGGMNTEAFF. The CDR3 bases are TGTGCCAGCAGACGGACCGGGGGGATGAACACTGAAGCTTTCTTT.

This clonotype has more than one count but fewer than ten. This chain connects TRBV5-4 to TRBJ2-3; D not resolved. Germline CDR1 SGHNT, CDR2 YYREEE (reference sequence). Trimming removed 4 bases at V and 3 bases at J, with 15 bases between. CDR3 length: 15 amino acids. In DNA form, the CDR3 reads TGTGCCAGCAGCCGTGACTTCAGTGTTACAGATACGCAGTATTTT. Its protein is CASSRDFSVTDTQYF.

The V and J genes are TRBV12-3 or TRBV12-4 and TRBJ1-2; TRBD1 matches 9 bases. This CDR3 has 14 amino acids. V shed 6 bases and J 2 bases; nucleotides not matched to a gene: 4. The CDR3 loop is CASRPGTGNYGYTF. The CDR3 DNA is TGTGCCAGCAGACCTGGGACAGGGAACTATGGCTACACCTTC.

The chain recombines TRBV28 with TRBJ1-2; D is undetermined. Between the trimmed V and J ends, which lost 8 bases and 4 bases, there was a span of 11 bases. Germline CDR1 reads MDHEN; CDR2 reads SYDVKM. The CDR3 extends over 12 amino acids. The CDR3 here is CASCLWGYGYTF. CDR3 DNA sequence: TGTGCCAGCTGCTTATGGGGCTATGGCTACACCTTC.

The V call is TRBV13, the J call TRBJ1-3; D remains ambiguous. V lost 5 bases, J lost 1 base, and 9 bases lay in between. Germline CDR1 and CDR2: PRHDT and FYEKMQ (reference sequence). The CDR3 loop spans 14 amino acids. CDR3 sequence (DNA): TGTGCCAGCAGCACGGAACAATCTGGAAACACCATATATTTT. It specifies CASSTEQSGNTIYF.